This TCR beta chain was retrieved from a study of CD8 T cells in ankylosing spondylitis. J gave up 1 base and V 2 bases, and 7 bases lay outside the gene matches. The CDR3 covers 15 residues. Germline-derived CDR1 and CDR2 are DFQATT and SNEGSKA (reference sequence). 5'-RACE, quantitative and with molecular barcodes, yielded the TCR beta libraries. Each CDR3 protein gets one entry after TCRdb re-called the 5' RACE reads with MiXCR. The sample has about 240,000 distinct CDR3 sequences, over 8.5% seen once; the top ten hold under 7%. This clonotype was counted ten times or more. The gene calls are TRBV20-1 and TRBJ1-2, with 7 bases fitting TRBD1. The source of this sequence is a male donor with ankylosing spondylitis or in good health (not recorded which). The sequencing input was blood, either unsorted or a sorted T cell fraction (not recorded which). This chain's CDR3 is CSARRQGGNNYGYTF. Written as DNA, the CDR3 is TGCAGTGCTAGAAGACAGGGCGGGAATAACTATGGCTACACCTTC.